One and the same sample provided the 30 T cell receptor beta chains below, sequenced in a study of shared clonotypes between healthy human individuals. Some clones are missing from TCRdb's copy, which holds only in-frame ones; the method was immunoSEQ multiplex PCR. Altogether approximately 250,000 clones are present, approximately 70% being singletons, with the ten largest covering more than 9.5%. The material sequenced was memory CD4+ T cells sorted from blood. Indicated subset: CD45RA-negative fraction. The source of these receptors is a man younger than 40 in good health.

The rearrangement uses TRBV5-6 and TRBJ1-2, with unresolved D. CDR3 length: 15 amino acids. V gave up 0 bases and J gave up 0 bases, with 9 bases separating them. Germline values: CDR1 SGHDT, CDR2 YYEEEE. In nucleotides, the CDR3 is TGTGCCAGCAGCTTGGGTGGCTATACTAACTATGGCTACACCTTC. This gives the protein CASSLGGYTNYGYTF. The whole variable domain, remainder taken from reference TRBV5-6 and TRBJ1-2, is DAGVTQSPTHLIKTRGQQVTLRCSPKSGHDTVSWYQQALGQGPQFIFQYYEEEERQRGNFPDRFSGHQFPNYSSELNVNALLLGDSALYLCASSLGGYTNYGYTFGSGTRLTVV.

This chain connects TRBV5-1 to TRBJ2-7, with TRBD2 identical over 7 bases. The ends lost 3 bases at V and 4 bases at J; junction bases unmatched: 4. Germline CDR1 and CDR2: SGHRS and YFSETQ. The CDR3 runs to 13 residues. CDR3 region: CASSWEGRYEQYF. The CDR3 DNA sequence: TGCGCCAGCAGCTGGGAGGGCCGTTACGAGCAGTACTTC.

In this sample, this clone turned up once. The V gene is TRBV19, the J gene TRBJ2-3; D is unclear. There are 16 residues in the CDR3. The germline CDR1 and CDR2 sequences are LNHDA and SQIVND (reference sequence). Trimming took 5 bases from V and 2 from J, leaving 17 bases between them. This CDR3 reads CASSLIPHGNTDTQYF. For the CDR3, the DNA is TGTGCCAGTAGTTTAATCCCACATGGAAACACAGATACGCAGTATTTT.

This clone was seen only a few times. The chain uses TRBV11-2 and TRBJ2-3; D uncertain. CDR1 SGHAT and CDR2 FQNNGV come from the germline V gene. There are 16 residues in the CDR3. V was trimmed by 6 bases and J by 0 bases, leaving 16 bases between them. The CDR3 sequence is CASSPEARPSTDTQYF. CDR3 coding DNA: TGTGCCAGCAGTCCTGAGGCTCGCCCTAGCACAGATACGCAGTATTTT. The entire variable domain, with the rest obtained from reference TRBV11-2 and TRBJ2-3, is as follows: EAGVAQSPRYKIIEKRQSVAFWCNPISGHATLYWYQQILGQGPKLLIQFQNNGVVDDSQLPKDRFSAERLKGVDSTLKIQPAKLEDSAVYLCASSPEARPSTDTQYFGPGTRLTVL.

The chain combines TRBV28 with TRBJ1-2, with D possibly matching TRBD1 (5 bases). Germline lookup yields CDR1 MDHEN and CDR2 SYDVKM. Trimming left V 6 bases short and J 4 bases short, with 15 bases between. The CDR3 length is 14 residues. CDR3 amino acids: CASSPSGTSYGYTF. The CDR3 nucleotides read TGTGCCAGCAGCCCGTCCGGGACGAGCTATGGCTACACCTTC.

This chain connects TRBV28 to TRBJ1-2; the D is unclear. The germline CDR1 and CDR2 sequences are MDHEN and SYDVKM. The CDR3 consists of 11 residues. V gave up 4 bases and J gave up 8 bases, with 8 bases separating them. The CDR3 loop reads CASSSRLGYTF. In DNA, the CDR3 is TGTGCCAGCAGTTCCCGATTGGGCTACACCTTC.

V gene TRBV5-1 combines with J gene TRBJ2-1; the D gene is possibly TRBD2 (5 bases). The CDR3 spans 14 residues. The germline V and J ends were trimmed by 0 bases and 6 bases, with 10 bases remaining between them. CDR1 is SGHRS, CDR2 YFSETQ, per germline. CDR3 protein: CASSLGPTSNEQFF. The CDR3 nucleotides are TGCGCCAGCAGCTTGGGGCCCACTAGCAATGAGCAGTTCTTC.

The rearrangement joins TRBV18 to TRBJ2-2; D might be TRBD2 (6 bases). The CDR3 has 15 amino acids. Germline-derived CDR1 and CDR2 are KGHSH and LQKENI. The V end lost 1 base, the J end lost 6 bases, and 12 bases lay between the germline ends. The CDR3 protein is CASSPLGRDAGELFF. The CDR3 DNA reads TGTGCCAGCTCACCACTGGGGCGGGACGCCGGGGAGCTGTTTTTT.

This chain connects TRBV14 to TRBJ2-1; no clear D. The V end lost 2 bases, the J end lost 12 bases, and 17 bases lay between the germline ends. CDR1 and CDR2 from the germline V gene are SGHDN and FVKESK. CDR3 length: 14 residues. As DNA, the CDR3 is TGTGCCAGCAGCCAATCTTCCTTTGACGGCGGGCAGTTCTTC. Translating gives CASSQSSFDGGQFF.

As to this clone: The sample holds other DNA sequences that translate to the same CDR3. The CDR3 bases are TGTGCCAGCTCACCGCGCGCGGGAGTTGACACCGGGGAGCTGTTTTTT. It codes for CASSPRAGVDTGELFF. The chain has TRBV18 and TRBJ2-2; 7 nucleotides align to TRBD2. CDR1 is KGHSH and CDR2 is LQKENI in the germline V gene. Trimming cost V 3 bases and J 3 bases; bases outside gene matches: 7. This CDR3 comprises 16 residues.

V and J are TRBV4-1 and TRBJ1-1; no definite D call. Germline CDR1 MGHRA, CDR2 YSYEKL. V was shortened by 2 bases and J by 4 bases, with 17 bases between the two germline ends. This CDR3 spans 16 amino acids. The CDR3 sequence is CASSQKPSVSSTEAFF. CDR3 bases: TGCGCCAGCAGCCAAAAACCTTCAGTGAGTTCCACTGAAGCTTTCTTT.

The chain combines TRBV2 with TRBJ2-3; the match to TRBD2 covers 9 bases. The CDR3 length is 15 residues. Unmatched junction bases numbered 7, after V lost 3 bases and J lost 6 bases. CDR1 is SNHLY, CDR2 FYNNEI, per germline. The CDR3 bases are TGTGCCAGCAGTGACCTAGCGGGATATTCGGATACGCAGTATTTT. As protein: CASSDLAGYSDTQYF.

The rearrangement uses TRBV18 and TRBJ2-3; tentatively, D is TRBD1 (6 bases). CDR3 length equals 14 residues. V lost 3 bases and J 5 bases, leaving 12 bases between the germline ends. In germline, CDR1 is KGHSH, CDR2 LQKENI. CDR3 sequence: CASSPPGDGDTQYF. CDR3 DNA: TGTGCCAGCTCACCGCCAGGGGACGGAGATACGCAGTATTTT.

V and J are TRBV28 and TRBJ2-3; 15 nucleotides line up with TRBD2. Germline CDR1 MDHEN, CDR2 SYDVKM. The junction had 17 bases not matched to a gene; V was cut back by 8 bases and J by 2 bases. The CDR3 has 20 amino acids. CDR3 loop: CASWQAGLAGGVSHTDTQYF. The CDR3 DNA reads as TGTGCCAGCTGGCAGGCAGGACTAGCGGGAGGGGTCTCCCACACAGATACGCAGTATTTT.

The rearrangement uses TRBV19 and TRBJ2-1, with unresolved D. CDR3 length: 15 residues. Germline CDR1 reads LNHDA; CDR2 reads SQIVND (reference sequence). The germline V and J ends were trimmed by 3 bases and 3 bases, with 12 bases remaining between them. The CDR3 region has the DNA TGTGCCAGTAGTATTGGTCAGCGAGGCTACAATGAGCAGTTCTTC. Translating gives CASSIGQRGYNEQFF.

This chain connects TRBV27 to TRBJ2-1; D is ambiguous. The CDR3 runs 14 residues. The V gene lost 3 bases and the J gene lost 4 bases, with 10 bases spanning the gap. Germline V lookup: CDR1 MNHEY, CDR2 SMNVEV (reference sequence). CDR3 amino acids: CASSFRSEYNEQFF. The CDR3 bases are TGTGCCAGCAGTTTCCGTTCAGAATACAATGAGCAGTTCTTC.

In nucleotides, the CDR3 is TGTGCCAGCATGGCTAGCGGGAGTTATGAGCAGTTCTTC. Protein product: CASMASGSYEQFF. The V and J genes are TRBV28 and TRBJ2-1; 10 nucleotides agree with TRBD2. The CDR3 is 13 residues long. Per germline, CDR1 MDHEN and CDR2 SYDVKM. The J segment lost 8 bases and the V segment lost 7 bases, leaving 5 bases of the junction unmatched. Full variable domain (remainder filled in from reference TRBV28 and TRBJ2-1): DVKVTQSSRYLVKRTGEKVFLECVQDMDHENMFWYRQDPGLGLRLIYFSYDVKMKEKGDIPEGYSVSREKKERFSLILESASTNQTSMYLCASMASGSYEQFFGPGTRLTVL.

CDR3 nucleotide sequence: TGTGCCAGCAGCGCACGGTCCAGTTTCAATGAGCAGTTCTTC. Amino acids: CASSARSSFNEQFF. V and J are TRBV7-2 and TRBJ2-1; D is ambiguous. This CDR3 comprises 14 residues. Deletions cut 5 bases from V and 6 bases from J, with 14 bases between. Germline V lookup: CDR1 SGHTA, CDR2 FQGNSA. Variable domain in full (rest from reference TRBV7-2 and TRBJ2-1): GAGVSQSPSNKVTEKGKDVELRCDPISGHTALYWYRQSLGQGLEFLIYFQGNSAPDKSGLPSDRFSAERTGGSVSTLTIQRTQQEDSAVYLCASSARSSFNEQFFGPGTRLTVL.

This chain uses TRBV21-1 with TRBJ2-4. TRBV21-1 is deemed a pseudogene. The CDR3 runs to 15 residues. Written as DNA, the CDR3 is TGTGCCAGCAGCAGAGGGGGACTAGCCAAAAACATTCAGTACTTC. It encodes CASSRGGLAKNIQYF.

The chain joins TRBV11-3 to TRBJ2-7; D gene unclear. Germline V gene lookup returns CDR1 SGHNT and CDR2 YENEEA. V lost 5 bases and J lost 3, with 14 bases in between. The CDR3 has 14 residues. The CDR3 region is CASSPSMANYEQYF. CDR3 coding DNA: TGTGCCAGCAGCCCCTCTATGGCGAACTACGAGCAGTACTTC.

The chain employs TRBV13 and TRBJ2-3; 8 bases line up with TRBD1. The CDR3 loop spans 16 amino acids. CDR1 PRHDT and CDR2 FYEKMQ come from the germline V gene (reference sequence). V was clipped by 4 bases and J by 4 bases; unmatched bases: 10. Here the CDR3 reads CASSSGQGLLADTQYF. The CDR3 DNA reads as TGTGCCAGCAGCTCAGGACAGGGTCTGCTGGCAGATACGCAGTATTTT.

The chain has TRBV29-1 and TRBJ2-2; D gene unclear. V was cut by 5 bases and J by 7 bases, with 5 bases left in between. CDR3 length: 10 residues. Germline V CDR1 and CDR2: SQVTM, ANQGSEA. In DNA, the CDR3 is TGCAGCGTTCACCACGGGGAGCTGTTTTTT. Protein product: CSVHHGELFF.

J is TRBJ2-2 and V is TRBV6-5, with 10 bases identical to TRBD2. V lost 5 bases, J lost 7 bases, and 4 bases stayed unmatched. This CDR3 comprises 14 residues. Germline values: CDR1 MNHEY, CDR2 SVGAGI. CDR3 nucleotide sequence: TGTGCCAGCAGTGTAGCGGGAGGCGACGGGGAGCTGTTTTTT. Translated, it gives CASSVAGGDGELFF.

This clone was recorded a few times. Here the CDR3 reads CASRFIGQGLGYGYTF. The CDR3 nucleotides read TGTGCCAGCAGGTTTATAGGACAGGGCCTTGGCTATGGCTACACCTTC. This rearrangement joins TRBV5-5 to TRBJ1-2, with 8 positions matching TRBD1. CDR1 SGHKS and CDR2 YYEKEE come from the germline V gene (reference sequence). Germline trimming cut 5 bases from V and 4 bases from J; bases unmatched to any gene: 13. The CDR3 sequence is 16 residues long.

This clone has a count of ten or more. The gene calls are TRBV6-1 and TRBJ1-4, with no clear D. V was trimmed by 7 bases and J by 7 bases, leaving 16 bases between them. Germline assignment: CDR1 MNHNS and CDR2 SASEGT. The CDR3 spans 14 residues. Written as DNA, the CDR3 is TGTGCCAGCAAACAGACGTTCGGTGGTGAAAAACTGTTTTTT. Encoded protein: CASKQTFGGEKLFF.

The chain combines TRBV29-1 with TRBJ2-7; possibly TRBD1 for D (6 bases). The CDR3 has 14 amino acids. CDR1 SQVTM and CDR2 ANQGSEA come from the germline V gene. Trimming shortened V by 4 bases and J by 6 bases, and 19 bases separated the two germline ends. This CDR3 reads CSVVGAAVASEQYF. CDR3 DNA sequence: TGCAGCGTTGTGGGGGCAGCCGTAGCCTCCGAGCAGTACTTC.

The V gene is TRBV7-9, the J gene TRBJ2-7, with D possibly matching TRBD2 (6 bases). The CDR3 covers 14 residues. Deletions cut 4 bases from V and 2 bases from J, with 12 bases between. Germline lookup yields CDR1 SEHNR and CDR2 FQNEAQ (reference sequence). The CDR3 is CASSYGTGTYEQYF. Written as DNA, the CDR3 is TGTGCCAGCAGCTACGGGACTGGAACCTACGAGCAGTACTTC.

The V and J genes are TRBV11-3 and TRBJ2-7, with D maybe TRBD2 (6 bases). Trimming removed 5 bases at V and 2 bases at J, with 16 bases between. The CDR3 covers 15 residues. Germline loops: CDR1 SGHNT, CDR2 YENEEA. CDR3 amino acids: CASSPRGSGAYEQYF. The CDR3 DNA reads TGTGCCAGCAGCCCCCGTGGTAGCGGAGCCTACGAGCAGTACTTC. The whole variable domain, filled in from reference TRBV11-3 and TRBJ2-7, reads EAGVVQSPRYKIIEKKQPVAFWCNPISGHNTLYWYLQNLGQGPELLIRYENEEAVDDSQLPKDRFSAERLKGVDSTLKIQPAELGDSAVYLCASSPRGSGAYEQYFGPGTRLTVT.

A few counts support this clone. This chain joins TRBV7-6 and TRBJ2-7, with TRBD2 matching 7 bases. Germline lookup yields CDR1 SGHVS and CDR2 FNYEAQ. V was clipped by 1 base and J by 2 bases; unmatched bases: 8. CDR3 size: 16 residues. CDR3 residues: CASSLVPSGPAYEQYF. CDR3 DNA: TGTGCCAGCAGCTTAGTGCCTAGCGGTCCAGCCTACGAGCAGTACTTC.

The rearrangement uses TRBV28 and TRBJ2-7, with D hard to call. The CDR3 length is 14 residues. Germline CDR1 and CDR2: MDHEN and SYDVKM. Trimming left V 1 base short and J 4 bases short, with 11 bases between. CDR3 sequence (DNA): TGTGCCAGCAGTTTATATCTAAAGATATACGAGCAGTACTTC. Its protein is CASSLYLKIYEQYF.